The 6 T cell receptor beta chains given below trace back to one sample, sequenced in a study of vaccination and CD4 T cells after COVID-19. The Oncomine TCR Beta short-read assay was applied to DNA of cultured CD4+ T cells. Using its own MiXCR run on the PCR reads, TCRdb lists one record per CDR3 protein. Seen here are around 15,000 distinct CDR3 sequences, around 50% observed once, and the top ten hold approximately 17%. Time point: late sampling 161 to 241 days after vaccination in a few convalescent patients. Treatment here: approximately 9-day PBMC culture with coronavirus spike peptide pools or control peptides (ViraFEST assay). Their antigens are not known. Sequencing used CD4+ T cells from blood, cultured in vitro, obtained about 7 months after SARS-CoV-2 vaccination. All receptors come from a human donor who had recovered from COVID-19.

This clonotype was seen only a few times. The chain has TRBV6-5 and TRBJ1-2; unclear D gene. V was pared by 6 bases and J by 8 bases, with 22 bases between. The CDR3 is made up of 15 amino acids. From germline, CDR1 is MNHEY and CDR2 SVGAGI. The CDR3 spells CASSHSSVRTLGYTF. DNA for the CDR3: TGTGCCAGCAGCCACTCGTCGGTTCGGACGTTGGGCTACACCTTC.

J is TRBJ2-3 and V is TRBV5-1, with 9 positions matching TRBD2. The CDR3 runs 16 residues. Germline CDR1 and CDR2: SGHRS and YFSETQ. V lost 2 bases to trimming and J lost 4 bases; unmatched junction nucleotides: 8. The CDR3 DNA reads TGCGCCAGCAGCTTACCGACTAGCGGAGAGGCAGATACGCAGTATTTT. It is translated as CASSLPTSGEADTQYF.

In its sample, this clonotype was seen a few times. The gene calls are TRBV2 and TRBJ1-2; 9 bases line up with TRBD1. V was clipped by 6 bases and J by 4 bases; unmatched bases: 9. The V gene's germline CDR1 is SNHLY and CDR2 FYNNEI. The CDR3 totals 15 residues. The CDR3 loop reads CASRREPTGGYGYTF. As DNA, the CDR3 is TGTGCCAGCAGGAGGGAACCGACAGGGGGCTATGGCTACACCTTC.

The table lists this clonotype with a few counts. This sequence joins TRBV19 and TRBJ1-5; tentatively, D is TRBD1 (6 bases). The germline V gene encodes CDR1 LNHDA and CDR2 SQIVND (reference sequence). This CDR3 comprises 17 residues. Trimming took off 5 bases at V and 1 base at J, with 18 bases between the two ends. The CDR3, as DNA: TGTGCCAGTAGTCTCTCCAAGGGGGGTGGCAGCAATCAGCCCCAGCATTTT. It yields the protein CASSLSKGGGSNQPQHF.

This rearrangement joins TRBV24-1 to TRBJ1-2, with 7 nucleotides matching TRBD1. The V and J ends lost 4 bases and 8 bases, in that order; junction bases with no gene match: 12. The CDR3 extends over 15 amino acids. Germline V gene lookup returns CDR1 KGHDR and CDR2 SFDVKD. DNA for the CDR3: TGTGCCACCAGTGACCCCTATATAGGGGGCGAAGGCTACACCTTC. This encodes CATSDPYIGGEGYTF.

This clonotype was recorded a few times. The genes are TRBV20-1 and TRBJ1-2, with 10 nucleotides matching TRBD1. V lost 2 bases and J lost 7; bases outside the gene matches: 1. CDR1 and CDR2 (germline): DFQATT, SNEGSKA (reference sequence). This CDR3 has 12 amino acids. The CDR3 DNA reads TGCAGTGCTAGAAGACAGGGGGCTGGCTACACCTTC. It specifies CSARRQGAGYTF.